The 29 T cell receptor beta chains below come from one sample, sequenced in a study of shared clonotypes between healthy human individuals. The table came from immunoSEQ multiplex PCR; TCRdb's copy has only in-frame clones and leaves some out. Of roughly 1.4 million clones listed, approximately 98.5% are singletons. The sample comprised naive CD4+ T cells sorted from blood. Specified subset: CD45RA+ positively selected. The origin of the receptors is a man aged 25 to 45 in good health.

The CDR3 reads CASSERREAYEQYF. The CDR3 DNA sequence: TGTGCCAGCAGTGAAAGGCGGGAAGCCTACGAGCAGTACTTC. The chain links TRBV2 to TRBJ2-7, with a weak D call TRBD2 (6 bases). Per germline, CDR1 SNHLY and CDR2 FYNNEI. The CDR3 consists of 14 residues. With 2 bases removed from V and 2 bases from J, the gap between germline ends came to 10 bases.

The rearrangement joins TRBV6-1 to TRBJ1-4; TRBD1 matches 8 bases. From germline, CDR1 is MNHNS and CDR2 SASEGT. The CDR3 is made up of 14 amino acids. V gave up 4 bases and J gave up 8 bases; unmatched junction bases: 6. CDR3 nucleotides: TGTGCCAGCAGTGCAGGGGGCGGGGACGAAAAACTGTTTTTT. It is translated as CASSAGGGDEKLFF.

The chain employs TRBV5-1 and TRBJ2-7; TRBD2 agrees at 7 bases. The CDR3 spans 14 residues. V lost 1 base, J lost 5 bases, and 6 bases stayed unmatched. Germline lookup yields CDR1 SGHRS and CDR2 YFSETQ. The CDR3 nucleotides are TGCGCCAGCAGCTTGAGGCGGGAGCGGGACGAGCAGTACTTC. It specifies CASSLRRERDEQYF.

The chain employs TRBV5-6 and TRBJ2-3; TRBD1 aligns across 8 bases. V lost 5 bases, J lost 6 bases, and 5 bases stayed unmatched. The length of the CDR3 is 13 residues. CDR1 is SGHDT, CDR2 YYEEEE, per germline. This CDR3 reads CASSLGQGDTQYF. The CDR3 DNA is TGTGCCAGCAGTCTAGGACAGGGCGATACGCAGTATTTT.

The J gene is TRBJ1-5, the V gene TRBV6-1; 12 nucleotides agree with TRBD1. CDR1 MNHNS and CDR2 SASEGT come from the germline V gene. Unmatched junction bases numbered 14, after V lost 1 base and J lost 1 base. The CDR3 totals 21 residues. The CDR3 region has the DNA TGTGCCAGCAGTGAAGGGGACAGGGGGCGCATTTCGGTATTGAGCAATCAGCCCCAGCATTTT. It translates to CASSEGDRGRISVLSNQPQHF.

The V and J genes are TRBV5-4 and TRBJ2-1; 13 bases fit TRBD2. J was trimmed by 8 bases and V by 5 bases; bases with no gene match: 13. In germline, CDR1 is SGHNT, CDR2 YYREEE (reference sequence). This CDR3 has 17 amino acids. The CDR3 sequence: CASRNGLAGELVHEQFF. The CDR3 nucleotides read TGTGCCAGCAGGAACGGACTAGCGGGAGAGTTAGTCCATGAGCAGTTCTTC.

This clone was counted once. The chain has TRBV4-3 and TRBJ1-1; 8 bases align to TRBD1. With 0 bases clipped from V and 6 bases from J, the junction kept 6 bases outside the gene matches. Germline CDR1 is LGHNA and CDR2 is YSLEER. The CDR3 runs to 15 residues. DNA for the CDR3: TGCGCCAGCAGCCAAGAGCTCAGGGGGCAGGCTGAAGCTTTCTTT. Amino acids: CASSQELRGQAEAFF.

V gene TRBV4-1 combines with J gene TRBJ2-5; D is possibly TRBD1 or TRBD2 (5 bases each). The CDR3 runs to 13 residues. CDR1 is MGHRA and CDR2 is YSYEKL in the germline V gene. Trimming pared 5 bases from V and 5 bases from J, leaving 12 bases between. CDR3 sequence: CASSTTGGETQYF. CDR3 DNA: TGCGCCAGCAGCACTACAGGCGGGGAGACCCAGTACTTC.

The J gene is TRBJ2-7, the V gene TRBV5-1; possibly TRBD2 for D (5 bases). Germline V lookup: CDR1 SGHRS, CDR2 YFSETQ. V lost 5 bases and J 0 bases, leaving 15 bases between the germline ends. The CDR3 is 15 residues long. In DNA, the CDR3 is TGCGCCAGCAGGCCGCGGGCCGGTTCCTCCTACGAGCAGTACTTC. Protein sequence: CASRPRAGSSYEQYF. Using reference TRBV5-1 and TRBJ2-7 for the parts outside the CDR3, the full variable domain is KAGVTQTPRYLIKTRGQQVTLSCSPISGHRSVSWYQQTPGQGLQFLFEYFSETQRNKGNFPGRFSGRQFSNSRSEMNVSTLELGDSALYLCASRPRAGSSYEQYFGPGTRLTVT.

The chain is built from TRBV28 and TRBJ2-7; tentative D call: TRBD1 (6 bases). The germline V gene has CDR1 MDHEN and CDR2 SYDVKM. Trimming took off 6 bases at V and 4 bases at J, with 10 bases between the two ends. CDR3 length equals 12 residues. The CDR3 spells CASRLTGYEQYF. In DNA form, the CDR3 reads TGTGCCAGCAGACTCACAGGGTACGAGCAGTACTTC.

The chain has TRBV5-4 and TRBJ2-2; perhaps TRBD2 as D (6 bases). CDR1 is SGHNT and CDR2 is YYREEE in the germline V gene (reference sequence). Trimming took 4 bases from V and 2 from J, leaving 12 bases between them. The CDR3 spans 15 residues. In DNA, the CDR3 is TGTGCCAGCAGCGCCGAGGGAGGTAACACCGGGGAGCTGTTTTTT. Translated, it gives CASSAEGGNTGELFF.

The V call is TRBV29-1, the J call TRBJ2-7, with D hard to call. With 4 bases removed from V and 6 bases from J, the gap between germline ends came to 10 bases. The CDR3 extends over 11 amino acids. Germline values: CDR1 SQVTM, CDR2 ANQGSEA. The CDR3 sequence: CSVVVFPEQYF. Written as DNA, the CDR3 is TGCAGCGTTGTTGTTTTCCCCGAGCAGTACTTC.

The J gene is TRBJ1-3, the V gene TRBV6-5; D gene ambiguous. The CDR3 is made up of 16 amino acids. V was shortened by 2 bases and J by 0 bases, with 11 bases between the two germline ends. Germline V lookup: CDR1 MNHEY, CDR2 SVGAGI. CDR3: CASSYTRSSSGNTIYF. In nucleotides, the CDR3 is TGTGCCAGCAGTTACACACGGAGTAGCTCTGGAAACACCATATATTTT.

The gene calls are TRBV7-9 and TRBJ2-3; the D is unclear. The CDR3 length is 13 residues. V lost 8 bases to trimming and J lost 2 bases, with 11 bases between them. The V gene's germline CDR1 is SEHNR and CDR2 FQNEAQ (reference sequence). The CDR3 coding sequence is TGTGCCAGCGCGCATGGGTTCACAGATACGCAGTATTTT. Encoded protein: CASAHGFTDTQYF.

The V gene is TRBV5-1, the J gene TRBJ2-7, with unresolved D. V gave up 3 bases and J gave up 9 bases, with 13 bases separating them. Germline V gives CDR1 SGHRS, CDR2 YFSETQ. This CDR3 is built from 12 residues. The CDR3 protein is CASSSRGVWQYF. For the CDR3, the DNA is TGCGCCAGCAGCTCCCGTGGGGTTTGGCAGTACTTC.

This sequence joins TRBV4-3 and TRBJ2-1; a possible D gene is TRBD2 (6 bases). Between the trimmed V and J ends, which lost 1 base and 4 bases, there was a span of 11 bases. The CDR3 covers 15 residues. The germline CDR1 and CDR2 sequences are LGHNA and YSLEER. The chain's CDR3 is CASSQGWDSYNEQFF. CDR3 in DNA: TGCGCCAGCAGCCAAGGCTGGGACTCGTACAATGAGCAGTTCTTC.

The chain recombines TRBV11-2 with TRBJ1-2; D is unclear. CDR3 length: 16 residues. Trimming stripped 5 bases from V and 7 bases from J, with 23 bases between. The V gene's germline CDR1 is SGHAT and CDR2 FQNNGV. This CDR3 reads CASSAQSRGGRVGYTF. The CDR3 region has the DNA TGTGCCAGCAGCGCCCAGTCGCGGGGAGGAAGGGTTGGCTACACCTTC.

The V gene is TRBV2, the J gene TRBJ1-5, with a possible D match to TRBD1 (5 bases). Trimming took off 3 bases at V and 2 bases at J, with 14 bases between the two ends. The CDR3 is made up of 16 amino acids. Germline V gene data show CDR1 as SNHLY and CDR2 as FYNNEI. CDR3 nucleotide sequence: TGTGCCAGCAGTGATGCTCAGGGCATGGGCAATCAGCCCCAGCATTTT. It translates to CASSDAQGMGNQPQHF.

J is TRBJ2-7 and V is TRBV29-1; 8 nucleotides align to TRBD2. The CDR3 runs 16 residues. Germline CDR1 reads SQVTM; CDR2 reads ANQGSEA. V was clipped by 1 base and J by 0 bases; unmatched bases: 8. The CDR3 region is CSVEGLAGPSSYEQYF. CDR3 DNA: TGCAGCGTTGAAGGGCTAGCGGGCCCAAGCTCCTACGAGCAGTACTTC.

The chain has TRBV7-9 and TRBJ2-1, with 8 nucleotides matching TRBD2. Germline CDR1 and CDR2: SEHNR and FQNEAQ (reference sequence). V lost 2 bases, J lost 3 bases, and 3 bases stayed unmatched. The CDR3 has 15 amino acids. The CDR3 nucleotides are TGTGCCAGCAGCTTATTGGGACTAGTCTACAATGAGCAGTTCTTC. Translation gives CASSLLGLVYNEQFF.

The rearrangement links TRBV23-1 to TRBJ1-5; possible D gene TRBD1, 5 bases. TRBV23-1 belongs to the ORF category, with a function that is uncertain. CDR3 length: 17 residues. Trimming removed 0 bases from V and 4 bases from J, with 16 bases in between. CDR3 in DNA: TGCGCCAGCAGTCAATCTCGAGGGCCCGGGGCAAATCAGCCCCAGCATTTT. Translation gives CASSQSRGPGANQPQHF.

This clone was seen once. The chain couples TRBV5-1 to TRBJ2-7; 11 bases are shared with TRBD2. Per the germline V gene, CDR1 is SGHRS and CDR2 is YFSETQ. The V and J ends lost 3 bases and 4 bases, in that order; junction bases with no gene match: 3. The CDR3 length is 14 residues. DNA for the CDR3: TGCGCCAGCAGCTCACTAGCGGGAGAATACGAGCAGTACTTC. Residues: CASSSLAGEYEQYF.

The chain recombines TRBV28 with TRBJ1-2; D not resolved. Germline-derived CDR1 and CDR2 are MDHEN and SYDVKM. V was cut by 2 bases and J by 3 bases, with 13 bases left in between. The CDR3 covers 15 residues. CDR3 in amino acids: CASSLALKQHYGYTF. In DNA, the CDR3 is TGTGCCAGCAGTTTAGCCCTTAAACAGCACTATGGCTACACCTTC.

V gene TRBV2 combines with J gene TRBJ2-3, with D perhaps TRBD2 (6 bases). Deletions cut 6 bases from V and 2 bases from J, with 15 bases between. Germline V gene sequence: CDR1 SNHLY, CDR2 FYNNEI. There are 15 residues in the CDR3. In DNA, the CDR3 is TGTGCCAGCAGCGATGGTGCGGGGTACACAGATACGCAGTATTTT. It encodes CASSDGAGYTDTQYF. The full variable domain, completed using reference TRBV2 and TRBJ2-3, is EPEVTQTPSHQVTQMGQEVILRCVPISNHLYFYWYRQILGQKVEFLVSFYNNEISEKSEIFDDQFSVERPDGSNFTLKIRSTKLEDSAMYFCASSDGAGYTDTQYFGPGTRLTVL.

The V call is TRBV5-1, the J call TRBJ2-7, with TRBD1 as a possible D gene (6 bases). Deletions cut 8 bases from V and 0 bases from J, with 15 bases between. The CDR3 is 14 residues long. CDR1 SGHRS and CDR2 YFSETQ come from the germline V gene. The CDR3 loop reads CASAQGSSSYEQYF. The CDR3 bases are TGCGCCAGTGCACAGGGTTCCTCCTCCTACGAGCAGTACTTC.

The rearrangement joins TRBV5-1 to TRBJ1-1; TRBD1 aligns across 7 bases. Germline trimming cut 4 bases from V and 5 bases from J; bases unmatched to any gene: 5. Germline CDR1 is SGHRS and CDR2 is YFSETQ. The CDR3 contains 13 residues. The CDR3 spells CASSTGDRTEAFF. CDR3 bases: TGCGCCAGCAGCACCGGGGACAGAACTGAAGCTTTCTTT.

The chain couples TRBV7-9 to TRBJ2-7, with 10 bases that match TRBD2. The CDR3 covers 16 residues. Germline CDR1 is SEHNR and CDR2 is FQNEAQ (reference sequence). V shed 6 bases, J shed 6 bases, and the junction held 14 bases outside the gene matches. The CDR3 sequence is CASSSPLGGLAFEQYF. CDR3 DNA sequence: TGTGCCAGCAGTTCGCCGTTAGGGGGACTAGCGTTCGAGCAGTACTTC.

Written as DNA, the CDR3 is TGTGCCAGCAGCTTATGGGGGGAGCCCCAGCATTTT. Its protein is CASSLWGEPQHF. The chain recombines TRBV5-8 with TRBJ1-5; the D gene is possibly TRBD1 (5 bases). This CDR3 spans 12 amino acids. V was pared by 2 bases and J by 8 bases, with 8 bases between. Germline CDR1 and CDR2: SGHTS and YDEGEE.

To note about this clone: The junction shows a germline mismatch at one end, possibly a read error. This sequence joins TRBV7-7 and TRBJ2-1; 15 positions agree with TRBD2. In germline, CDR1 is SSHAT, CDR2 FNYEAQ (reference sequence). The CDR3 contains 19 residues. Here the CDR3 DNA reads TGTGCTAGCAGCCTTAGAGGGACTAGCGGGAGGCTGAATTTAAATGAGCAGTTCTTC. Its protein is CASSLRGTSGRLNLNEQFF.